The rows below give T cell receptor beta chains drawn from one sample of a study of cytomegalovirus exposure and HLA in healthy donors. Here immunoSEQ multiplex PCR was the method, and the copy in TCRdb shows in-frame clones only, minus some. The sample includes approximately 120,000 clones. Specimen: PBMCs. Receptors originate from a man between 18 and 29 years old in good health and CMV-seronegative. Each CDR3 is given with its conserved first and last residue. Each record gives: V gene, J gene, D gene, CDR3 protein, CDR3 DNA. The D gene is left open where the match is weak.

V gene: TRBV2; J gene: TRBJ2-1; D gene: .; CDR3 protein: CASIPGGGDEQFF; CDR3 DNA: TGTGCCAGCATTCCGGGGGGCGGGGATGAGCAGTTCTTC
V gene: TRBV6-1; J gene: TRBJ2-7; D gene: .; CDR3 protein: CASSEGGGFYEQYF; CDR3 DNA: TGTGCCAGCAGTGAAGGTGGAGGGTTCTACGAGCAGTACTTC
V gene: TRBV19; J gene: TRBJ1-5; D gene: TRBD1; CDR3 protein: CASTATGTGFANQPQHF; CDR3 DNA: TGTGCCAGTACCGCTACCGGGACAGGGTTCGCCAATCAGCCCCAGCATTTT
V gene: TRBV5-6; J gene: TRBJ2-2; D gene: .; CDR3 protein: CASSLPGNPGELFF; CDR3 DNA: TGTGCCAGCAGCTTACCCGGGAACCCCGGGGAGCTGTTTTTT
V gene: TRBV19; J gene: TRBJ1-1; D gene: TRBD1; CDR3 protein: CASSIQGAPLSGGTEAFF; CDR3 DNA: TGTGCCAGTAGTATCCAGGGGGCCCCGCTTAGTGGGGGGACTGAAGCTTTCTTT
V gene: TRBV5-1; J gene: TRBJ2-1; D gene: .; CDR3 protein: CASSLAQGGNEQFF; CDR3 DNA: TGCGCCAGCAGCTTGGCTCAGGGGGGCAATGAGCAGTTCTTC
V gene: TRBV27; J gene: TRBJ1-1; D gene: .; CDR3 protein: CASSEREAGIRNTEAFF; CDR3 DNA: TGTGCCAGCAGTGAGAGAGAAGCTGGTATCCGGAACACTGAAGCTTTCTTT
V gene: TRBV30; J gene: TRBJ2-5; D gene: TRBD2; CDR3 protein: CAWEGGESRETQYF; CDR3 DNA: TGTGCCTGGGAGGGAGGGGAAAGTCGGGAGACCCAGTACTTC
V gene: TRBV5-1; J gene: TRBJ2-5; D gene: .; CDR3 protein: CASGLLSANEETQYF; CDR3 DNA: TGCGCCAGCGGCTTGTTATCAGCGAACGAAGAGACCCAGTACTTC
V gene: TRBV7-8; J gene: TRBJ2-7; D gene: TRBD2; CDR3 protein: CASSWSSGNNYEQYF; CDR3 DNA: TGTGCCAGCAGCTGGTCTAGCGGGAACAACTACGAGCAGTACTTC
V gene: TRBV6-5; J gene: TRBJ2-3; D gene: TRBD2; CDR3 protein: CASSYLRGGDTQYF; CDR3 DNA: TGTGCCAGCAGTTACTTGCGGGGGGGAGATACGCAGTATTTT
V gene: TRBV30; J gene: TRBJ1-2; D gene: TRBD1; CDR3 protein: CAWTADKGQVGGYTF; CDR3 DNA: TGTGCCTGGACTGCTGATAAAGGACAGGTGGGGGGCTACACCTTC
V gene: TRBV7-2; J gene: TRBJ2-7; D gene: .; CDR3 protein: CASSLDIYEQYF; CDR3 DNA: TGTGCCAGCAGCTTAGACATCTACGAGCAGTACTTC
V gene: TRBV27; J gene: TRBJ2-7; D gene: .; CDR3 protein: CASSFTGGSLYEQYF; CDR3 DNA: TGTGCCAGCAGTTTTACGGGGGGCTCCCTCTACGAGCAGTACTTC
V gene: TRBV11-3; J gene: TRBJ2-1; D gene: .; CDR3 protein: CASSREPYNEQFF; CDR3 DNA: TGTGCCAGCAGCAGGGAGCCCTACAATGAGCAGTTCTTC
V gene: TRBV7-6; J gene: TRBJ2-5; D gene: .; CDR3 protein: CASSSRRSGETQYF; CDR3 DNA: TGTGCCAGCAGCTCCCGACGGTCAGGCGAGACCCAGTACTTC
V gene: TRBV28; J gene: TRBJ2-7; D gene: TRBD1; CDR3 protein: CASSSGTGVYEQYF; CDR3 DNA: TGTGCCAGCAGTTCCGGGACAGGCGTCTACGAGCAGTACTTC
V gene: TRBV6-1; J gene: TRBJ1-2; D gene: .; CDR3 protein: CASREGIGGYGYTF; CDR3 DNA: TGTGCCAGCAGAGAGGGTATAGGTGGCTATGGCTACACCTTC
V gene: TRBV5-1; J gene: TRBJ2-7; D gene: .; CDR3 protein: CASSLGGQNYEQYF; CDR3 DNA: TGCGCCAGCAGCCTGGGGGGACAGAACTACGAGCAGTACTTC
V gene: TRBV5-4; J gene: TRBJ2-7; D gene: TRBD1; CDR3 protein: CASSLPPLTGDYEQYF; CDR3 DNA: TGTGCCAGCAGCTTGCCCCCTCTGACAGGGGACTACGAGCAGTACTTC
V gene: TRBV7-9; J gene: TRBJ1-5; D gene: .; CDR3 protein: CASSFSGNPQPQHF; CDR3 DNA: TGTGCCAGCAGCTTTTCGGGAAATCCCCAGCCCCAGCATTTT
V gene: TRBV5-6; J gene: TRBJ1-5; D gene: .; CDR3 protein: CASSPWGRVNGNQPQHF; CDR3 DNA: TGTGCCAGCAGCCCGTGGGGGCGGGTTAATGGCAATCAGCCCCAGCATTTT
V gene: TRBV7-7; J gene: TRBJ2-2; D gene: TRBD2; CDR3 protein: CASSPGTSTGELFF; CDR3 DNA: TGTGCCAGCAGCCCCGGGACTAGCACCGGGGAGCTGTTTTTT
V gene: TRBV4-2; J gene: TRBJ2-7; D gene: .; CDR3 protein: CASSQGTETYEQYF; CDR3 DNA: TGTGCCAGCAGCCAAGGGACAGAGACCTACGAGCAGTACTTC
V gene: TRBV30; J gene: TRBJ1-5; D gene: .; CDR3 protein: CAWSLWGAGGNQPQHF; CDR3 DNA: TGTGCCTGGAGCCTATGGGGCGCGGGGGGTAATCAGCCCCAGCATTTT
V gene: TRBV13; J gene: TRBJ2-7; D gene: TRBD1; CDR3 protein: CASSLGLTGTYEQYF; CDR3 DNA: TGTGCCAGCAGCTTAGGCCTGACAGGGACCTACGAGCAGTACTTC
V gene: TRBV30; J gene: TRBJ2-1; D gene: TRBD2; CDR3 protein: CAWSVRFGRALNEQFF; CDR3 DNA: TGTGCCTGGAGTGTACGTTTCGGGAGGGCCTTAAATGAGCAGTTCTTC
V gene: TRBV28; J gene: TRBJ1-2; D gene: .; CDR3 protein: CASRPGGVAPYGYTF; CDR3 DNA: TGTGCCAGCAGGCCCGGGGGAGTAGCTCCCTATGGCTACACCTTC
V gene: TRBV5-4; J gene: TRBJ1-1; D gene: .; CDR3 protein: CASSLFVGHPRSFAEAFF; CDR3 DNA: TGTGCCAGCAGCTTATTTGTTGGACATCCTCGTAGCTTCGCTGAAGCTTTCTTT
V gene: TRBV28; J gene: TRBJ2-4; D gene: .; CDR3 protein: CASSFIFAKNIQYF; CDR3 DNA: TGTGCCAGCAGTTTTATTTTCGCCAAAAACATTCAGTACTTC
V gene: TRBV29-1; J gene: TRBJ2-7; D gene: .; CDR3 protein: CSVVLDSAYEQYF; CDR3 DNA: TGCAGCGTTGTACTGGACAGTGCCTACGAGCAGTACTTC
V gene: TRBV5-1; J gene: TRBJ1-4; D gene: .; CDR3 protein: CASSLASGINEKLFF; CDR3 DNA: TGCGCCAGCAGCTTGGCTAGCGGAATTAATGAAAAACTGTTTTTT
V gene: TRBV6-5; J gene: TRBJ2-7; D gene: .; CDR3 protein: CASSTRATRAYEQYF; CDR3 DNA: TGTGCCAGCTCAACCAGGGCCACTCGCGCCTACGAGCAGTACTTC
V gene: TRBV4-2; J gene: TRBJ2-5; D gene: TRBD2; CDR3 protein: CASSQGGGLARTETQYF; CDR3 DNA: TGTGCCAGCAGCCAAGGAGGTGGACTAGCGAGAACAGAGACCCAGTACTTC
V gene: TRBV19; J gene: TRBJ1-1; D gene: .; CDR3 protein: CASRSITEAFF; CDR3 DNA: TGTGCCAGCCGCAGTATCACTGAAGCTTTCTTT
V gene: TRBV28; J gene: TRBJ2-2; D gene: .; CDR3 protein: CASLRGGENTGELFF; CDR3 DNA: TGTGCCAGCCTACGAGGGGGGGAAAACACCGGGGAGCTGTTTTTT
V gene: TRBV5-6; J gene: TRBJ1-3; D gene: .; CDR3 protein: CASSPVPSGNTIYF; CDR3 DNA: TGTGCCAGCAGCCCGGTCCCCTCTGGAAACACCATATATTTT
V gene: TRBV28; J gene: TRBJ1-1; D gene: .; CDR3 protein: CASSPPERTEAFF; CDR3 DNA: TGTGCCAGCAGTCCCCCCGAGAGGACTGAAGCTTTCTTT
V gene: TRBV10-3; J gene: TRBJ1-5; D gene: .; CDR3 protein: CAISRAGATDSNQPQHF; CDR3 DNA: TGTGCCATATCACGTGCAGGGGCCACCGATAGCAATCAGCCCCAGCATTTT
V gene: TRBV6-5; J gene: TRBJ2-2; D gene: TRBD1; CDR3 protein: CASSYGQGATGELFF; CDR3 DNA: TGTGCCAGCAGTTACGGACAGGGGGCCACCGGGGAGCTGTTTTTT
V gene: TRBV6-5; J gene: TRBJ1-5; D gene: TRBD1; CDR3 protein: CASRSQGVVDQPQHF; CDR3 DNA: TGTGCCAGCAGATCCCAGGGGGTGGTCGATCAGCCCCAGCATTTT
V gene: TRBV19; J gene: TRBJ2-5; D gene: TRBD2; CDR3 protein: CASSILGLGEETQYF; CDR3 DNA: TGTGCCAGTAGTATCCTAGGACTAGGGGAAGAGACCCAGTACTTC
V gene: TRBV28; J gene: TRBJ2-7; D gene: .; CDR3 protein: CASSPGISYEQYF; CDR3 DNA: TGTGCCAGCAGCCCAGGGATCTCCTACGAGCAGTACTTC
V gene: TRBV6-1; J gene: TRBJ1-2; D gene: .; CDR3 protein: CASSASGDYGHTF; CDR3 DNA: TGTGCCAGCAGTGCTTCAGGGGACTATGGCCACACCTTC